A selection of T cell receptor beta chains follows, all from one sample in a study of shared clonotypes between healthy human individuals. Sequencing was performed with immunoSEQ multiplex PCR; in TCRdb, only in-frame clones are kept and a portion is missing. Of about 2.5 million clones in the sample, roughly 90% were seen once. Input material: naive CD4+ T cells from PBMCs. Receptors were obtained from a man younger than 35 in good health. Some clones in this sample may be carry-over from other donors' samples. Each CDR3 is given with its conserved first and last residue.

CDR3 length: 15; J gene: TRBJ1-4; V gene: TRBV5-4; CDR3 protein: CASSSGQGSNEKLFF
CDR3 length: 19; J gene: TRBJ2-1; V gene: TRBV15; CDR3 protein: CATSRDGDYSLGNYNEQFF
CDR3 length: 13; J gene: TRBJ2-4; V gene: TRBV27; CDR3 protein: CASTPPQGNIQYF
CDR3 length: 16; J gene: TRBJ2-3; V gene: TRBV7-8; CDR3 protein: CASSSLFRDRPDTQYF
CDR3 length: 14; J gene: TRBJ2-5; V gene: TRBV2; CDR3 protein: CASHPGGPSVTQYF
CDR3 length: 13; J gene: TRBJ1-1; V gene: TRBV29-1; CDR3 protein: CSAEGLLNTEAFF
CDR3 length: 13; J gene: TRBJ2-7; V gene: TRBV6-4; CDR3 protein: CASSREGGGEQYF
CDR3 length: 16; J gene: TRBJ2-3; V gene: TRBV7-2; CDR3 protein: CASSPPSGRGTDTQYF
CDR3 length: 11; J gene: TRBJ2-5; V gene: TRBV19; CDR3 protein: CASSIEETQYF
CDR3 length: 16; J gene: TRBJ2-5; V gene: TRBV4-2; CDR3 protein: CASSQDIRQGRETQYF
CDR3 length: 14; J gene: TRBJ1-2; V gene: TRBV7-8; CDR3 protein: CASSPERTDYGYTF
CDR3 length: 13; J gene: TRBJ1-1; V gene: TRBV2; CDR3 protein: CASGGQGNTEAFF
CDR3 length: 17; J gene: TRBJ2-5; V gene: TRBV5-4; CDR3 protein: CASSLAGGIAGAETQYF
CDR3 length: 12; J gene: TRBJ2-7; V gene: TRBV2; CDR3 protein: CASSDQSYEQYF
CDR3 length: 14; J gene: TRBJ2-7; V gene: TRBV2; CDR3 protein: CASHPGQGSYEQYF
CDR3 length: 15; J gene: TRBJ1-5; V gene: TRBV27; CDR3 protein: CASSSWDRANQPQHF
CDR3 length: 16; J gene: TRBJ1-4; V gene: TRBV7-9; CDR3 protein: CASSPYPGFGSEKLFF
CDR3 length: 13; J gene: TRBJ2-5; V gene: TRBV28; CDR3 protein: CASRGRVQETQYF
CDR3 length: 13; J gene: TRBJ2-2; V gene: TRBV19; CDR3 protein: CASSMVNAGELFF
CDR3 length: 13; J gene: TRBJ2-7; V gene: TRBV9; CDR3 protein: CASSVRDSHEQYF
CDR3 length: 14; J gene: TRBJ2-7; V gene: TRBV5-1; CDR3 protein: CASSLAGTPYEQYF
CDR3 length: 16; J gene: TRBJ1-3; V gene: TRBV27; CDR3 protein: CAYKSRDRGLGNTIYF
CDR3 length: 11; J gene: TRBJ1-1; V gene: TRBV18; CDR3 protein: CASSLNTEAFF
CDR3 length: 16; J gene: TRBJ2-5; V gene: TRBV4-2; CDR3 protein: CASSQARTRGEGTQYF
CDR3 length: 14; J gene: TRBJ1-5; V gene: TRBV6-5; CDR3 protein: CASSPPGANQPQHF
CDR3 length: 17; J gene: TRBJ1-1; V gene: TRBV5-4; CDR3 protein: CASSPGVLRGRSTEAFF
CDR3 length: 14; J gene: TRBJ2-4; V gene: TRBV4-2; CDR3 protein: CASSQDFREDIQYF
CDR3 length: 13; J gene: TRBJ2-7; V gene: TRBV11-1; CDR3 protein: CASSLEGDYEQYF
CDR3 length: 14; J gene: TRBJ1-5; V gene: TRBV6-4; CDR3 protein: CASSESPGNQPQHF
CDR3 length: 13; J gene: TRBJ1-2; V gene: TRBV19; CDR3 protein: CASSIQANYGYTF
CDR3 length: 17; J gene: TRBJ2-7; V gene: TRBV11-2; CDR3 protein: CASSLVAVLAGSYEQYF
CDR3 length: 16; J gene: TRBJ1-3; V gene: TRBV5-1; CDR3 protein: CASSSGRGDGGNTIYF
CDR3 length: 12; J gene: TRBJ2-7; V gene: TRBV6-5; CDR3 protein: CASSYSGVEQYF
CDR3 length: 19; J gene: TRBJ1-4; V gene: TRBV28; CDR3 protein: CASSSPTLLGAGTNEKLFF
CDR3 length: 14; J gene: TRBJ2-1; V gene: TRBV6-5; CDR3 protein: CASSYGGEGNEQFF